One and the same sample provided the 10 T cell receptor beta chains below, sequenced in a study of cytomegalovirus exposure and HLA in healthy donors. The PCR contained 60 Vbeta and 13 Jbeta primers. TCRdb keeps only in-frame clones here, not all; method: immunoSEQ multiplex PCR. The table includes about 110,000 clones, roughly 80% detected once. The sample taken for sequencing was PBMCs. The source of these receptors is a man over 45 in good health and CMV-seronegative.

The chain employs TRBV7-6 and TRBJ2-5, with TRBD1 as a possible D gene (6 bases). V was shortened by 5 bases and J by 9 bases, with 10 bases between the two germline ends. This CDR3 is built from 11 residues. Germline lookup yields CDR1 SGHVS and CDR2 FNYEAQ. The CDR3: CASSDEGAQYF. The CDR3, as DNA: TGTGCCAGCAGCGATGAGGGGGCCCAGTACTTC.

The rearrangement joins TRBV7-9 to TRBJ1-5, with 7 bases fitting TRBD1. Germline V CDR1 and CDR2: SEHNR, FQNEAQ (reference sequence). The junction had 10 bases not matched to a gene; V was cut back by 1 base and J by 4 bases. The CDR3 consists of 17 residues. The CDR3 spells CASSLGDSGAKNQPQHF. CDR3 sequence (DNA): TGTGCCAGCAGCTTAGGGGACAGCGGCGCAAAAAATCAGCCCCAGCATTTT.

The chain combines TRBV7-2 with TRBJ1-1, with a tentative D call TRBD1 (6 bases). The V gene's germline CDR1 is SGHTA and CDR2 FQGNSA. V lost 2 bases to trimming and J lost 11 bases, with 21 bases between them. This CDR3 is built from 15 residues. CDR3 protein: CASSLFAGTQYPAFF. The DNA of the CDR3 is TGTGCCAGCAGCTTATTCGCCGGGACACAATACCCTGCTTTCTTT.

This chain connects TRBV4-3 to TRBJ1-2; 9 bases map to TRBD1. This CDR3 contains 15 residues. V gave up 2 bases and J gave up 7 bases; unmatched junction bases: 8. The germline V gene encodes CDR1 LGHNA and CDR2 YSLEER. The CDR3 nucleotides are TGCGCCAGCAGCCAACCCGGGACAGGGCCCGGTGGCTACACCTTC. It translates to CASSQPGTGPGGYTF.

The chain couples TRBV5-1 to TRBJ2-2; the D gene is possibly TRBD1 (5 bases). There are 16 residues in the CDR3. V was clipped by 0 bases and J by 2 bases, with 11 bases between them. Germline V CDR1 and CDR2: SGHRS, YFSETQ. This chain's CDR3 is CASSLGLTVNTGELFF. CDR3 sequence (DNA): TGCGCCAGCAGCTTGGGATTGACAGTTAACACCGGGGAGCTGTTTTTT.

This clone was detected only a few times. The chain carries TRBV7-2 and TRBJ2-1; a possible D gene is TRBD1 (7 bases). Germline CDR1 SGHTA, CDR2 FQGNSA. The CDR3 extends over 15 amino acids. V shed 3 bases and J shed 10 bases, with 19 bases lying between them. The chain's CDR3 is CASSFFGQGGLEQFF. The CDR3 nucleotides read TGTGCCAGCAGCTTCTTTGGGCAGGGGGGCTTAGAGCAGTTCTTC. The whole variable domain, remainder taken from reference TRBV7-2 and TRBJ2-1, is GAGVSQSPSNKVTEKGKDVELRCDPISGHTALYWYRQSLGQGLEFLIYFQGNSAPDKSGLPSDRFSAERTGGSVSTLTIQRTQQEDSAVYLCASSFFGQGGLEQFFGPGTRLTVL.

This clone was seen once. V and J are TRBV30 and TRBJ1-4; D perhaps matches TRBD1 (5 bases). The CDR3 is made up of 14 amino acids. V gave up 1 base and J gave up 8 bases, with 14 bases separating them. CDR1 and CDR2 from the germline V gene are GTSNPN and SVGIG (reference sequence). The CDR3 region has the DNA TGTGCCTGGAGTGGGGGAGGGGATGGCGAAAAACTGTTTTTT. It translates to CAWSGGGDGEKLFF.

The CDR3, as DNA: TGTGCCAGTAGCGACGGAGTCCGATCACCCCTCCACTTT. Translating gives CASSDGVRSPLHF. The chain carries TRBV19 and TRBJ1-6, with D unresolved. The CDR3 contains 13 residues. CDR1 and CDR2 from the germline V gene are LNHDA and SQIVND (reference sequence). V dropped 6 bases and J dropped 10 bases, with 13 bases sitting between them.

The chain is built from TRBV18 and TRBJ2-3; tentative D call: TRBD1 (5 bases). The CDR3 extends over 13 amino acids. Germline V gene lookup returns CDR1 KGHSH and CDR2 LQKENI. The V and J ends lost 1 base and 6 bases respectively, with 8 bases between them. The CDR3 region has the DNA TGTGCCAGCTCACCACAATCAGGGGATACGCAGTATTTT. It yields the protein CASSPQSGDTQYF.

V and J are TRBV28 and TRBJ1-1, with 7 nucleotides matching TRBD1. CDR1 and CDR2 from the germline V gene are MDHEN and SYDVKM. After removal of 4 bases from V and 9 bases from J, the junction contained 8 bases not matched to a gene. This CDR3 contains 13 residues. As DNA, the CDR3 is TGTGCCAGCAGTTCGCGGGACAGAAGGAAAGCTTTCTTT. Amino acids: CASSSRDRRKAFF. Full variable domain (missing parts from reference TRBV28 and TRBJ1-1): DVKVTQSSRYLVKRTGEKVFLECVQDMDHENMFWYRQDPGLGLRLIYFSYDVKMKEKGDIPEGYSVSREKKERFSLILESASTNQTSMYLCASSSRDRRKAFFGQGTRLTVV.